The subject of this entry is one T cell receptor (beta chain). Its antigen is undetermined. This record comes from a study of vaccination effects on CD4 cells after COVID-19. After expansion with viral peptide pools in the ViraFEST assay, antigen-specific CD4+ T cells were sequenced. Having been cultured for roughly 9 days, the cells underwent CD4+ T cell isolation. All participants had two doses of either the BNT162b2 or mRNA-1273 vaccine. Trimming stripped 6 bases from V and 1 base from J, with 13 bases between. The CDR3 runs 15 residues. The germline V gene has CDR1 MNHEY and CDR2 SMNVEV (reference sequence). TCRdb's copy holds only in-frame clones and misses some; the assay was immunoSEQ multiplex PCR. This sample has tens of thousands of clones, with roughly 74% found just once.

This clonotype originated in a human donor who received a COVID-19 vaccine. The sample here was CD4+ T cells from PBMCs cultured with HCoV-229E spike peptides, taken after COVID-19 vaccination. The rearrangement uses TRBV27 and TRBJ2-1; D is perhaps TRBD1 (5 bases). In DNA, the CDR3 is TGTGCCAGCAGCCCAAGACGACAGTCCTACAATGAGCAGTTCTTC. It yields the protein CASSPRRQSYNEQFF.